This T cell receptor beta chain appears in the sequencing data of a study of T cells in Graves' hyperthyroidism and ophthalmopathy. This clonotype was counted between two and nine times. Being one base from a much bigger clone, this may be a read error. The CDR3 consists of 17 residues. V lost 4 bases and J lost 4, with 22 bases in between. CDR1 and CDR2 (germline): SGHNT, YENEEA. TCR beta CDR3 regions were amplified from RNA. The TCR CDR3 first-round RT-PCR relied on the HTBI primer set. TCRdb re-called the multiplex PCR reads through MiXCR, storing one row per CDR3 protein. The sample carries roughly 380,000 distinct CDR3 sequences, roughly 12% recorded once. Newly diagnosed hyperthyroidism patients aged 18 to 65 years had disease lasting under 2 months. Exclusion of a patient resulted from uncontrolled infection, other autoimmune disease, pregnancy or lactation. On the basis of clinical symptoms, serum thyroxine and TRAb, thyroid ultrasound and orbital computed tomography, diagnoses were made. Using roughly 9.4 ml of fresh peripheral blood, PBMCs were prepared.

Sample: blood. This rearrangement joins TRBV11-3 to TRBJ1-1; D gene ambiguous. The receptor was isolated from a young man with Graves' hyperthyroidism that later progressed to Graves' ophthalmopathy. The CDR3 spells CASSSFWNPGPSTEAFF. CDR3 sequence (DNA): TGTGCCAGCAGCTCTTTTTGGAACCCAGGCCCTAGCACTGAAGCTTTCTTT.